A single sample is the source of the 26 T cell receptor beta chains below, sequenced in a study of early stage breast cancer tumors. Sequencing was performed with immunoSEQ multiplex PCR; in TCRdb, only in-frame clones are kept and a portion is missing. The repertoire holds some 35,000 clones, with roughly 70% as singletons. The sample was blood. These receptors were taken from a person between 55 and 70 years old with breast cancer.

The chain recombines TRBV4-1 with TRBJ2-5; D is possibly TRBD1 (7 bases). Per the germline V gene, CDR1 is MGHRA and CDR2 is YSYEKL. The CDR3 is 14 amino acids. V gave up 4 bases and J gave up 4 bases, with 13 bases separating them. CDR3 nucleotides: TGCGCCAGCAGCCCGGACAGGCGGGGAGAGACCCAGTACTTC. It codes for CASSPDRRGETQYF.

The V gene is TRBV7-6, the J gene TRBJ2-3; D remains unclear. This CDR3 comprises 14 residues. V was shortened by 0 bases and J by 2 bases, with 6 bases between the two germline ends. CDR1 is SGHVS and CDR2 is FNYEAQ in the germline V gene. CDR3 in amino acids: CASSLAGNTDTQYF. The DNA for the CDR3 is TGTGCCAGCAGCTTAGCAGGGAACACAGATACGCAGTATTTT.

This chain uses TRBV27 with TRBJ1-1; D may be TRBD1 (5 bases). Germline lookup yields CDR1 MNHEY and CDR2 SMNVEV (reference sequence). This CDR3 is 12 amino acids long. V lost 6 bases, J lost 5 bases, and 10 bases lay in between. The CDR3 loop reads CASSRGTTEAFF. CDR3 bases: TGTGCCAGCAGCCGCGGGACGACTGAAGCTTTCTTT.

The rearrangement joins TRBV5-1 to TRBJ2-7; 10 positions match TRBD2. CDR3 length equals 18 residues. V shed 6 bases and J 2 bases; nucleotides not matched to a gene: 17. Germline V gene sequence: CDR1 SGHRS, CDR2 YFSETQ. The chain's CDR3 is CASKGAALTSGTAYEQYF. In nucleotides, the CDR3 is TGCGCCAGCAAGGGGGCGGCTCTTACTAGCGGGACCGCCTACGAGCAGTACTTC.

The genes are TRBV11-1 and TRBJ2-1, with D possibly TRBD2 on 6 matching bases. The CDR3 has 13 residues. Trimming removed 5 bases at V and 8 bases at J, with 13 bases between. Germline V gene data show CDR1 as SGHAT and CDR2 as FQDESV (reference sequence). This chain's CDR3 is CASSQDYSHEQFF. CDR3 coding DNA: TGTGCCAGCAGCCAGGACTATTCCCATGAGCAGTTCTTC.

This sequence joins TRBV7-8 and TRBJ2-1, with D hard to call. The germline CDR1 and CDR2 sequences are SGHVS and FQNEAQ. This CDR3 has 16 residues. Trimming left V 2 bases short and J 0 bases short, with 11 bases between. Written as DNA, the CDR3 is TGTGCCAGCAGCTTAATCCGGTCTGACTCCTACAATGAGCAGTTCTTC. Its translation: CASSLIRSDSYNEQFF.

The genes are TRBV28 and TRBJ2-7; D is undetermined. The CDR3 extends over 16 amino acids. V was trimmed by 3 bases and J by 2 bases, leaving 17 bases between them. Germline V CDR1 and CDR2: MDHEN, SYDVKM. This chain's CDR3 is CASSFSVRDGTYEQYF. The CDR3 DNA reads TGTGCCAGCAGTTTCTCCGTTCGAGACGGCACCTACGAGCAGTACTTC.

This sequence joins TRBV10-3 and TRBJ2-7; 9 nucleotides line up with TRBD1. The CDR3 is 15 amino acids. Per germline, CDR1 ENHRY and CDR2 SYGVKD. J lost 2 bases, V lost 6 bases, and 8 bases had no gene match. CDR3 in DNA: TGTGCCATCAGGGGAACCGGGACAGGGCCCTACGAGCAGTACTTC. Translated: CAIRGTGTGPYEQYF.

This clone appeared a few times. The rearrangement uses TRBV18 and TRBJ1-1; 9 nucleotides match TRBD1. The CDR3 consists of 15 residues. After removal of 6 bases from V and 1 base from J, the junction contained 6 bases not matched to a gene. Germline CDR1 is KGHSH and CDR2 is LQKENI. CDR3 in amino acids: CASSRRTGENTEAFF. CDR3 DNA: TGTGCCAGCTCCCGACGGACAGGGGAGAACACTGAAGCTTTCTTT.

CDR3 nucleotides: TGCGCCAGCAGCACATCAGGGGCGAACACTGAAGCTTTCTTT. This codes for CASSTSGANTEAFF. The J gene is TRBJ1-1, the V gene TRBV5-1; a possible D gene is TRBD1 (6 bases). Trimming pared 4 bases from V and 1 base from J, leaving 11 bases between. Germline V lookup: CDR1 SGHRS, CDR2 YFSETQ. The CDR3 extends over 14 amino acids. The variable domain in full, completed from reference TRBV5-1 and TRBJ1-1, reads KAGVTQTPRYLIKTRGQQVTLSCSPISGHRSVSWYQQTPGQGLQFLFEYFSETQRNKGNFPGRFSGRQFSNSRSEMNVSTLELGDSALYLCASSTSGANTEAFFGQGTRLTVV.

To note about this clone: This same CDR3 is encoded by further DNA sequences in the sample. V and J are TRBV5-1 and TRBJ2-3, with a weak D call TRBD1 (6 bases). Trimming took 0 bases from V and 4 from J, leaving 9 bases between them. Germline CDR1 and CDR2: SGHRS and YFSETQ. The CDR3 loop spans 14 amino acids. The CDR3 DNA is TGCGCCAGCAGCTTGGGGACAGTGGCAGATACGCAGTATTTT. Encoded protein: CASSLGTVADTQYF.

The chain joins TRBV4-1 to TRBJ1-2; D may be TRBD1 (6 bases). Trimming left V 3 bases short and J 2 bases short, with 10 bases between. This CDR3 is 14 amino acids long. CDR1 is MGHRA and CDR2 is YSYEKL in the germline V gene. The CDR3 protein is CASSHPGVNYGYTF. The DNA of the CDR3 is TGCGCCAGCAGCCACCCAGGGGTAAACTATGGCTACACCTTC.

The rearrangement links TRBV4-1 to TRBJ1-4; 9 nucleotides align to TRBD1. The CDR3 is 16 residues long. V lost 3 bases, J lost 8 bases, and 10 bases stayed unmatched. Germline CDR1 and CDR2: MGHRA and YSYEKL. DNA for the CDR3: TGCGCCAGCAGCCACTACGTACAGGGGGCGAGGGAAAAACTGTTTTTT. Its protein product is CASSHYVQGAREKLFF.

The chain has TRBV9 and TRBJ1-3; D uncertain. The CDR3 totals 13 residues. The ends were cut back, 2 bases at V and 4 bases at J, with 7 bases in the middle. CDR1 is SGDLS, CDR2 YYNGEE, per germline. The CDR3 spells CASSVGLGNTIYF. The CDR3 DNA follows: TGTGCCAGCAGCGTGGGTCTGGGAAACACCATATATTTT. Full variable domain (remainder filled in from reference TRBV9 and TRBJ1-3): DSGVTQTPKHLITATGQRVTLRCSPRSGDLSVYWYQQSLDQGLQFLIQYYNGEERAKGNILERFSAQQFPDLHSELNLSSLELGDSALYFCASSVGLGNTIYFGEGSWLTVV.

The J gene is TRBJ1-1, the V gene TRBV18; TRBD1 matches 8 bases. The J segment lost 3 bases and the V segment lost 3 bases, leaving 6 bases of the junction unmatched. The CDR3 is made up of 15 amino acids. Germline CDR1 reads KGHSH; CDR2 reads LQKENI. CDR3 sequence reads: CASSPPDRAYTEAFF. The CDR3 nucleotides are TGTGCCAGCTCACCCCCGGACAGGGCATACACTGAAGCTTTCTTT.

CDR3 sequence reads: CASSRVSNQPQHF. DNA for the CDR3: TGCGCCAGCAGCCGCGTAAGCAATCAGCCCCAGCATTTT. This chain uses TRBV4-1 with TRBJ1-5; D unclear. The CDR3 has 13 residues. The V end lost 4 bases, the J end lost 1 base, and 5 bases lay between the germline ends. The germline gives CDR1 MGHRA, CDR2 YSYEKL.

This clone has a handful of counts. The chain uses TRBV5-1 and TRBJ1-1, with D unresolved. CDR1 and CDR2 from the germline V gene are SGHRS and YFSETQ. The germline V and J ends were trimmed by 4 bases and 6 bases, with 16 bases remaining between them. This CDR3 is 14 amino acids long. CDR3 sequence reads: CASSTSGKAAEAFF. In DNA, the CDR3 is TGCGCCAGCAGCACATCGGGGAAGGCAGCTGAAGCTTTCTTT.

The sample holds a few counts of this clone. The rearrangement joins TRBV6-1 to TRBJ2-7, with D unclear. Trimming removed 5 bases from V and 0 bases from J, with 11 bases in between. Germline loops: CDR1 MNHNS, CDR2 SASEGT. CDR3 length: 14 amino acids. The CDR3 reads CASSPWGSSYEQYF. DNA for the CDR3: TGTGCCAGCAGTCCGTGGGGAAGCTCCTACGAGCAGTACTTC.

This clone was seen just once. This chain links TRBV18 with TRBJ2-7, with 10 bases fitting TRBD2. The germline gives CDR1 KGHSH, CDR2 LQKENI. The CDR3 consists of 15 residues. V dropped 3 bases and J dropped 5; count of bases not matched to a gene: 7. The CDR3 sequence: CASSPLAGAANEQYF. For the CDR3, the DNA is TGTGCCAGCTCACCTCTAGCGGGGGCTGCGAACGAGCAGTACTTC.

The chain combines TRBV27 with TRBJ2-3; no clear D. The CDR3 has 11 residues. The ends were cut back, 4 bases at V and 6 bases at J, with 5 bases in the middle. Germline values: CDR1 MNHEY, CDR2 SMNVEV (reference sequence). CDR3 coding DNA: TGTGCCAGCAGTTCCCCCGATACGCAGTATTTT. It encodes CASSSPDTQYF.

The rearrangement joins TRBV27 to TRBJ2-5, with D possibly matching TRBD2 (7 bases). Germline CDR1 MNHEY, CDR2 SMNVEV (reference sequence). The CDR3 runs 14 residues. V lost 6 bases and J lost 2, with 13 bases in between. CDR3 in DNA: TGTGCCAGCAGGCGGGGGCGAGGGCAAGAGACCCAGTACTTC. Translating it yields CASRRGRGQETQYF.

This rearrangement joins TRBV30 to TRBJ2-1, with D possibly matching TRBD1 (5 bases). V was cut by 0 bases and J by 4 bases, with 7 bases left in between. Germline-derived CDR1 and CDR2 are GTSNPN and SVGIG (reference sequence). CDR3 size: 13 residues. CDR3 protein: CAWSVAGYNEQFF. The CDR3, as DNA: TGTGCCTGGAGTGTAGCAGGGTACAATGAGCAGTTCTTC. Complete variable domain (other parts from reference TRBV30 and TRBJ2-1): SQTIHQWPATLVQPVGSPLSLECTVEGTSNPNLYWYRQAAGRGLQLLFYSVGIGQISSEVPQNLSASRPQDRQFILSSKKLLLSDSGFYLCAWSVAGYNEQFFGPGTRLTVL.

This clone has only a few counts. The chain links TRBV10-3 to TRBJ1-1; D not certain. This CDR3 region has 14 residues. The germline V and J ends were trimmed by 10 bases and 2 bases, with 17 bases remaining between them. The V gene's germline CDR1 is ENHRY and CDR2 SYGVKD. This CDR3 reads CASTSSEANTEAFF. CDR3 bases: TGTGCCAGTACGAGCAGTGAAGCTAACACTGAAGCTTTCTTT.

The count of this clone is one. V gene TRBV10-3 combines with J gene TRBJ1-2, with a weak D call TRBD1 (5 bases). V dropped 6 bases and J dropped 1 base, with 9 bases sitting between them. The germline CDR1 and CDR2 sequences are ENHRY and SYGVKD. The CDR3 has 13 amino acids. The CDR3 nucleotides are TGTGCCATCAGCGTACAGGTTAACTATGGCTACACCTTC. This encodes CAISVQVNYGYTF.

The chain joins TRBV15 to TRBJ2-5, with a possible D match to TRBD1 (6 bases). The CDR3 is made up of 16 amino acids. The germline gives CDR1 LNHNV, CDR2 YYDKDF (reference sequence). The V end was cut by 2 bases, the J end by 0 bases, with 13 bases between. In DNA, the CDR3 is TGTGCCACCAGCAGATCAGGTGGGACATACCAAGAGACCCAGTACTTC. This encodes CATSRSGGTYQETQYF.

The chain recombines TRBV4-1 with TRBJ2-1; no clear D. The CDR3 length is 14 residues. Trimming took 0 bases from V and 9 from J, leaving 12 bases between them. Germline CDR1 reads MGHRA; CDR2 reads YSYEKL. This chain's CDR3 is CASSQDPPLGEQFF. DNA of the CDR3: TGCGCCAGCAGCCAAGATCCCCCCCTAGGTGAGCAGTTCTTC.